This T cell receptor beta chain was found in a study of post-analysis software for immune sequencing data. Study conclusions and caveats: Diversity measured as normalized Chao1 was significantly lower in multiple sclerosis patients than in controls. Several TRBV segments occurring more often in patients than controls included TRBV5-6, TRBV5-1 and TRBV20-1.

About this clonotype: Its target is unknown.

Tagging with unique molecular identifiers was a feature of the TCR beta cDNA libraries. Each sample of about 0.95 to 11 million input T cells yielded about 500,000 cDNA molecules, so each molecule approximated one T cell. TCRdb processed the PCR reads anew with MiXCR; each CDR3 protein has one entry. The table records more than 500,000 distinct CDR3 sequences, 30% to 40% of them present only once. The CDR3 is 14 amino acids. The source of this sequence is a girl aged 2-17 years with multiple sclerosis. V is TRBV21-1 and J is TRBJ2-5; the table's D call of TRBD2 was not tested on the DNA. TRBV21-1 is a listed pseudogene. What was sequenced was blood. The chain's CDR3 is CASSRLAGEEAQYF. The DNA of the CDR3 is TGTGCCAGCAGCAGGTTAGCGGGGGAGGAGGCCCAGTACTTC.